Listed below are T cell receptor beta chains from one sample, sequenced in a study of PD-L1 blockade in urothelial cancer. TCRdb keeps only in-frame clones here, not all; method: immunoSEQ multiplex PCR. The sample records tens of thousands of clones, 80% to 90% being singletons. Here the sequenced sample was PBMCs, taken around atezolizumab (anti-PD-L1) treatment. The receptors derive from a woman at least 80 years old with urothelial cancer. The CDR3 runs from the conserved cysteine through the conserved F or W. The D gene is left open where the match is weak.

D	V	J	CDR3
TRBD2	TRBV2	TRBJ2-1	CASSDWSSGINEQFF
TRBD2	TRBV19	TRBJ2-2	CASRPLGTNSGELFF
TRBD1	TRBV6-1	TRBJ1-5	CASSAGTGGDQPQHF
NA	TRBV15	TRBJ2-3	CATSGQTGLSMTDTQYF
NA	TRBV4-2	TRBJ2-5	CASSQELSGQETQYF
NA	TRBV14	TRBJ2-2	CASSPRPDTGELFF
NA	TRBV5-1	TRBJ2-7	CASSDSGLSYEQYF
NA	TRBV7-2	TRBJ2-5	CASSLGTFQETQYF
TRBD2	TRBV5-1	TRBJ2-7	CASSPGIAGANEQYF
NA	TRBV28	TRBJ2-7	CASSFSGIEQYF
TRBD2	TRBV11-2	TRBJ2-7	CASSRASAGGLYEQYF
TRBD1	TRBV11-2	TRBJ2-3	CASTRQGTITDTQYF
NA	TRBV20-1	TRBJ2-2	CSASVAGELFF
TRBD1	TRBV19	TRBJ1-1	CASSVETGRNTEAFF
NA	TRBV19	TRBJ1-1	CASMGELARTEAFF